This is a list of T cell receptor beta chains from one sample in a study of T cells after yellow fever vaccination. TCRdb itself ran the 5' RACE reads through MiXCR, one entry per CDR3 protein. The data contain roughly 500,000 distinct CDR3 sequences, about a fifth of them singletons. This specimen was PBMCs, taken 15 days after the yellow fever booster vaccination. The receptors were gathered from a man aged 25 to 40 who received the YFV17D yellow fever vaccine. CDR3s include the opening cysteine and the closing phenylalanine or tryptophan. A D gene is named only where the DNA matches it firmly. Part of the rows lack a size; the others show once, few, many or a class for expanded clones.

D	J	V	size	CDR3	DNA
NA	TRBJ1-6	TRBV4-3	few	CASSTQGTNSPLHF	TGCGCCAGCAGCACGCAGGGAACCAATTCACCCCTCCACTTT
NA	TRBJ1-6	TRBV6-4	NA	CASRPAMSSDSPLHF	TGTGCCAGCAGGCCCGCGATGAGTTCGGATTCACCCCTCCACTTT
NA	TRBJ1-3	TRBV12-3/TRBV12-4	NA	CASSTVRSGNTIYF	TGTGCCAGCAGTACGGTCCGCTCTGGAAACACCATATATTTT
NA	TRBJ2-5	TRBV5-4	NA	CASSSRGTRETQYF	TGTGCCAGCAGCTCCCGAGGTACCCGAGAGACCCAGTACTTC
NA	TRBJ2-3	TRBV5-1	NA	CASSLATGTADTQYF	TGCGCCAGCAGCTTGGCAACAGGGACGGCTGATACGCAGTATTTT
NA	TRBJ2-3	TRBV7-2	few	CASSGGRHADTQYF	TGTGCCAGCAGCGGGGGGAGACATGCAGATACGCAGTATTTT
NA	TRBJ2-2	TRBV5-4	NA	CASSPVGQGNTGELFF	TGTGCCAGCAGCCCGGTAGGACAAGGAAACACCGGGGAGCTGTTTTTT
NA	TRBJ2-5	TRBV7-2	few	CASSLDVLVFGETQYF	TGTGCCAGCAGCTTAGATGTACTAGTATTCGGAGAGACCCAGTACTTC
NA	TRBJ1-5	TRBV30	few	CAYSGHPVSPQHF	TGTGCCTACTCGGGACACCCGGTATCGCCCCAGCATTTT
TRBD2	TRBJ2-1	TRBV7-2	NA	CASSSRTSGRPEQFF	TGTGCCAGCAGCTCCCGGACTAGCGGGAGACCTGAGCAGTTCTTC
TRBD1	TRBJ2-1	TRBV12-3/TRBV12-4	few	CASSSMTGGAYNEQFF	TGTGCCAGCAGTTCGATGACAGGGGGCGCCTACAATGAGCAGTTCTTC
NA	TRBJ2-3	TRBV11-2	few	CASTSTTGATDTQYF	TGTGCCAGCACATCAACGACCGGGGCCACAGATACGCAGTATTTT
TRBD1	TRBJ2-1	TRBV15	few	CATSRDRGPNEQFF	TGTGCCACCAGCAGGGACAGGGGACCCAATGAGCAGTTCTTC
NA	TRBJ2-1	TRBV7-2	NA	CASSLFAARNEQFF	TGTGCCAGCAGCTTATTTGCGGCTAGGAATGAGCAGTTCTTC
NA	TRBJ2-2	TRBV24-1	NA	CATSDQQGPPGELFF	TGTGCCACCAGTGACCAACAGGGACCGCCCGGGGAGCTGTTTTTT
NA	TRBJ2-2	TRBV18	few	CASSSLQGTGELFF	TGTGCCAGCTCATCGCTACAGGGCACCGGGGAGCTGTTTTTT
NA	TRBJ2-3	TRBV29-1	few	CSVVGRMGTDTQYF	TGCAGCGTTGTTGGCCGCATGGGCACAGATACGCAGTATTTT
NA	TRBJ2-7	TRBV18	few	CASSPTLMEQYF	TGTGCCAGCTCACCGACCCTGATGGAGCAGTACTTC
NA	TRBJ2-2	TRBV3-1	many	CASSQVPDMTGNTGELFF	TGTGCCAGCAGCCAAGTCCCTGACATGACAGGGAACACCGGGGAGCTGTTTTTT
NA	TRBJ1-5	TRBV7-2	many	CASSLGLNQPQHF	TGTGCCAGCAGCTTAGGTCTGAATCAGCCCCAGCATTTT
NA	TRBJ1-6	TRBV6-1	few	CATSSDGLNNSPLHF	TGTGCCACCTCGTCGGACGGATTAAATAATTCACCCCTCCACTTT
TRBD1	TRBJ2-1	TRBV7-9	few	CASSTGPGQGNNEQFF	TGTGCCAGCAGCACCGGCCCGGGACAGGGGAACAATGAGCAGTTCTTC
NA	TRBJ1-1	TRBV21-1	few	CASSKDQDRLNTEAFF	TGTGCCAGCAGCAAAGACCAGGACAGACTGAACACTGAAGCTTTCTTT
NA	TRBJ2-3	TRBV15	NA	CATSRTRISTDTQYF	TGTGCCACCAGCAGAACCAGGATTAGCACAGATACGCAGTATTTT
NA	TRBJ2-7	TRBV9	NA	CASSSRVSHEQYF	TGTGCCAGCAGCTCACGGGTATCCCACGAGCAGTACTTC
NA	TRBJ2-3	TRBV6-1	few	CASSQSLVGRTVRYF	TGTGCCAGCAGTCAGAGTCTAGTCGGACGGACCGTGAGGTATTTT
NA	TRBJ2-5	TRBV9	NA	CASSVEDSNETQYF	TGTGCCAGCAGCGTAGAGGATAGCAACGAGACCCAGTACTTC
TRBD1	TRBJ1-4	TRBV5-4	NA	CASSLEGQGSERRKLFF	TGTGCCAGCAGCTTGGAGGGACAGGGGTCCGAAAGGAGAAAACTGTTTTTT
NA	TRBJ2-7	TRBV7-2	few	CASSPSRGFGWGEQYF	TGTGCCAGCAGCCCCAGCAGGGGTTTCGGATGGGGCGAGCAGTACTTC
NA	TRBJ2-3	TRBV7-3	NA	CASSLWDHTDTQYF	TGTGCCAGCAGCCTCTGGGACCACACAGATACGCAGTATTTT
NA	TRBJ2-3	TRBV5-4	few	CASSLVGARTDTQYF	TGTGCCAGCAGCTTGGTGGGGGCCCGCACAGATACGCAGTATTTT
TRBD2	TRBJ2-3	TRBV5-1	NA	CASSPVGAGGAQTDTQYF	TGCGCCAGCAGCCCGGTCGGAGCGGGGGGCGCCCAGACGGATACGCAGTATTTT
TRBD2	TRBJ2-1	TRBV4-3	NA	CASSQVTGTSGSSYNEQFF	TGCGCCAGCAGCCAAGTAACTGGGACTAGCGGATCCTCCTACAATGAGCAGTTCTTC
NA	TRBJ2-7	TRBV20-1	NA	CSAMVGGAFEQYF	TGCAGTGCTATGGTAGGGGGTGCGTTCGAGCAGTACTTC
TRBD2	TRBJ2-3	TRBV12-3/TRBV12-4	NA	CASSLPRTSGPSTQYF	TGTGCCAGCAGTCTACCCAGGACTAGCGGGCCATCTACGCAGTATTTT
NA	TRBJ2-3	TRBV29-1	few	CSALGRGTDTQYF	TGCAGCGCGTTGGGTAGGGGCACAGATACGCAGTATTTT
TRBD1	TRBJ2-6	TRBV2	few	CASSHRGRRANVLTF	TGTGCCAGCAGCCACAGGGGGAGAAGGGCCAACGTCCTGACTTTC
NA	TRBJ2-5	TRBV5-1	few	CASSWRGSGTLMGETQYF	TGCGCCAGCAGCTGGCGCGGTTCCGGGACACTAATGGGAGAGACCCAGTACTTC
NA	TRBJ1-1	TRBV5-1	few	CASSLAWQGRSSTEAFF	TGCGCCAGCAGCTTGGCCTGGCAGGGGAGGTCGAGCACTGAAGCTTTCTTT
NA	TRBJ2-7	TRBV11-2	NA	CASSRGLREPYEQYF	TGTGCCAGCAGCCGGGGACTCCGGGAACCCTACGAGCAGTACTTC
TRBD1	TRBJ2-5	TRBV9	few	CASSVAGTGFGETQYF	TGTGCCAGCAGCGTAGCCGGGACAGGGTTCGGAGAGACCCAGTACTTC